These 29 T cell receptor beta chains were sequenced from one sample in a study of shared clonotypes between healthy human individuals. Profiled with immunoSEQ multiplex PCR; TCRdb holds only in-frame clones, not every one. The sample contains around 1.5 million clones, 95% to 99% of which appear only once. Material: naive CD4+ T cells sorted from blood. Sample subset: CD45RA+ positively selected. All receptors derive from a man aged 30 to 39 in good health.

This clone was counted once. The rearrangement links TRBV5-8 to TRBJ1-2; tentatively, D is TRBD1 (6 bases). The CDR3 spans 14 residues. V dropped 0 bases and J dropped 5 bases, with 11 bases sitting between them. CDR1 and CDR2 (germline): SGHTS, YDEGEE. CDR3 bases: TGTGCCAGCAGCTTGGTGGGACAAACTTATGGCTACACCTTC. Amino acids: CASSLVGQTYGYTF. The full variable domain, completed using reference TRBV5-8 and TRBJ1-2, is EAGVTQSPTHLIKTRGQQATLRCSPISGHTSVYWYQQALGLGLQFLLWYDEGEERNRGNFPPRFSGRQFPNYSSELNVNALELEDSALYLCASSLVGQTYGYTFGSGTRLTVV.

The CDR3 DNA sequence: TGTGCCAGCAGGACTTGGACAGGGAACTCCTACGAGCAGTACTTC. The encoded protein is CASRTWTGNSYEQYF. This chain links TRBV28 with TRBJ2-7; 8 positions agree with TRBD1. After removal of 6 bases from V and 0 bases from J, the junction contained 7 bases not matched to a gene. There are 15 residues in the CDR3. Germline V lookup: CDR1 MDHEN, CDR2 SYDVKM.

The CDR3 protein is CASGADSPESGNTIYF. CDR3 bases: TGTGCTAGTGGGGCAGACAGCCCTGAGTCAGGAAACACCATATATTTT. This sequence joins TRBV12-5 and TRBJ1-3; D might be TRBD1 (5 bases). The CDR3 sequence is 16 residues long. CDR1 and CDR2 from the germline V gene are LGHNT and FRNRAP. Trimming stripped 6 bases from V and 4 bases from J, with 19 bases between.

On this clone: The identical CDR3 is also encoded by other nucleotide sequences in the sample. The V and J genes are TRBV2 and TRBJ2-7, with 7 bases lining up with TRBD1. Germline CDR1 is SNHLY and CDR2 is FYNNEI. This CDR3 region has 14 residues. V lost 5 bases and J lost 0; bases outside the gene matches: 4. CDR3 bases: TGTGCCAGCAGTAGGGACAGAAGCTCCTACGAGCAGTACTTC. It yields the protein CASSRDRSSYEQYF.

This chain links TRBV4-3 with TRBJ2-2; the D gene is possibly TRBD2 (5 bases). The length of the CDR3 is 14 residues. Between the trimmed V and J ends, which lost 4 bases and 5 bases, there was a span of 11 bases. The germline V gene has CDR1 LGHNA and CDR2 YSLEER. The CDR3 DNA is TGCGCCAGCAGCCTAGGGAGAGGGACCGGGGAGCTGTTTTTT. It codes for CASSLGRGTGELFF.

This chain uses TRBV27 with TRBJ2-3, with TRBD1 matching over 7 bases. V trimming: 6 bases; J trimming: 1 base; junction bases outside the gene matches: 7. This CDR3 spans 15 amino acids. Germline CDR1 and CDR2: MNHEY and SMNVEV (reference sequence). The CDR3 DNA reads as TGTGCCAGCAGCCGACGCGGACAGGGCACAGATACGCAGTATTTT. Protein: CASSRRGQGTDTQYF.

V gene TRBV10-3 combines with J gene TRBJ1-5, with 7 bases aligning to TRBD1. J was trimmed by 7 bases and V by 4 bases; bases with no gene match: 7. This CDR3 contains 14 residues. Per germline, CDR1 ENHRY and CDR2 SYGVKD. The CDR3 nucleotides are TGTGCCATCAGTGGTACAGGGGAATACCAGCCCCAGCATTTT. This translates into CAISGTGEYQPQHF.

The J gene is TRBJ2-1, the V gene TRBV27; TRBD1 aligns across 7 bases. V was clipped by 5 bases and J by 6 bases; unmatched bases: 13. Germline V gene lookup returns CDR1 MNHEY and CDR2 SMNVEV (reference sequence). CDR3 length equals 16 residues. Written as DNA, the CDR3 is TGTGCCAGCAGTGCGGTCCCGGGACAGATAAGCAATGAGCAGTTCTTC. This translates into CASSAVPGQISNEQFF.

DNA for the CDR3: TGTGCCAGCAGCCAAGTAGCGGGAGGCTACGAGCAGTACTTC. Its translation is CASSQVAGGYEQYF. The chain combines TRBV14 with TRBJ2-7; 10 bases match TRBD2. The CDR3 covers 14 residues. V lost 1 base and J lost 3; bases outside the gene matches: 0. Germline V lookup: CDR1 SGHDN, CDR2 FVKESK. The whole variable domain, filled in from reference TRBV14 and TRBJ2-7, reads EAGVTQFPSHSVIEKGQTVTLRCDPISGHDNLYWYRRVMGKEIKFLLHFVKESKQDESGMPNNRFLAERTGGTYSTLKVQPAELEDSGVYFCASSQVAGGYEQYFGPGTRLTVT.

Worth noting for this clone: The same CDR3 is also encoded by other DNA sequences in this sample. V is TRBV28 and J is TRBJ2-7; perhaps D is TRBD1 or TRBD2 (5 bases each). Between the trimmed V and J ends, which lost 7 bases and 3 bases, there was a span of 7 bases. This CDR3 has 11 amino acids. Per the germline V gene, CDR1 is MDHEN and CDR2 is SYDVKM. CDR3 in amino acids: CASTGGYEQYF. Written as DNA, the CDR3 is TGTGCCAGCACTGGGGGCTACGAGCAGTACTTC.

CDR3 sequence (DNA): TGTGCCAGCAAATCCGACAGAACTAATGAAAAACTGTTTTTT. This translates into CASKSDRTNEKLFF. This chain joins TRBV6-1 and TRBJ1-4, with D perhaps TRBD1 (5 bases). CDR3 size: 14 residues. The V end was cut by 7 bases, the J end by 1 base, with 10 bases between. Germline V gene data show CDR1 as MNHNS and CDR2 as SASEGT.

As for this clone: Within the sample, other DNA sequences also encode this same CDR3. The rearrangement uses TRBV7-6 and TRBJ2-7; 8 positions agree with TRBD1. Germline assignment: CDR1 SGHVS and CDR2 FNYEAQ. J lost 1 base, V lost 0 bases, and 2 bases had no gene match. The CDR3 has 15 residues. In DNA form, the CDR3 reads TGTGCCAGCAGCTTAGCCAGACAGGGGTCCTACGAGCAGTACTTC. Its translation is CASSLARQGSYEQYF. Full variable domain (rest looked up from reference TRBV7-6 and TRBJ2-7): GAGVSQSPRYKVTKRGQDVALRCDPISGHVSLYWYRQALGQGPEFLTYFNYEAQQDKSGLPNDRFSAERPEGSISTLTIQRTEQRDSAMYRCASSLARQGSYEQYFGPGTRLTVT.

The rearrangement joins TRBV11-1 to TRBJ2-7; D uncertain. CDR1 and CDR2 (germline): SGHAT, FQDESV (reference sequence). V was shortened by 2 bases and J by 6 bases, with 11 bases between the two germline ends. CDR3 size: 13 residues. The CDR3 nucleotides read TGTGCCAGCAGCTTAACACGTTCGGGCGAGCAGTACTTC. It specifies CASSLTRSGEQYF.

This clone was counted a single time. V usage is TRBV30 and J usage is TRBJ2-7, with D perhaps assigned TRBD1 or TRBD2 (5 bases each). In germline, CDR1 is GTSNPN, CDR2 SVGIG (reference sequence). There are 11 residues in the CDR3. V lost 2 bases, J lost 12 bases, and 14 bases lay in between. CDR3 loop: CAWSPGAPTYF. CDR3 sequence (DNA): TGTGCCTGGAGTCCCGGGGCTCCCACGTACTTC.

The chain employs TRBV18 and TRBJ2-1, with D possibly TRBD2 on 7 matching bases. The V end was cut by 2 bases, the J end by 7 bases, with 21 bases between. Germline CDR1 is KGHSH and CDR2 is LQKENI. CDR3 length: 17 residues. The CDR3 loop reads CASSPIRGARGRNEQFF. CDR3 sequence (DNA): TGTGCCAGCTCACCAATCCGGGGGGCGAGAGGTCGGAATGAGCAGTTCTTC.

On this clone: The same CDR3 can be traced to other DNA sequences in this sample. The V gene is TRBV5-1, the J gene TRBJ1-1; D not resolved. V shed 3 bases and J shed 2 bases, with 8 bases lying between them. The germline V gene has CDR1 SGHRS and CDR2 YFSETQ. The CDR3 consists of 13 residues. This CDR3 is CASSWAENTEAFF. CDR3 DNA sequence: TGCGCCAGCAGCTGGGCCGAAAACACTGAAGCTTTCTTT.

The chain combines TRBV19 with TRBJ1-3, with a possible D match to TRBD1 (6 bases). This CDR3 contains 16 residues. Per the germline V gene, CDR1 is LNHDA and CDR2 is SQIVND (reference sequence). V was shortened by 9 bases and J by 0 bases, with 18 bases between the two germline ends. In nucleotides, the CDR3 is TGTGCCAGCAAAGACAGGAGGTCGGACTCTGGAAACACCATATATTTT. This translates into CASKDRRSDSGNTIYF. The full variable domain, its missing parts supplied by reference TRBV19 and TRBJ1-3, is DGGITQSPKYLFRKEGQNVTLSCEQNLNHDAMYWYRQDPGQGLRLIYYSQIVNDFQKGDIAEGYSVSREKKESFPLTVTSAQKNPTAFYLCASKDRRSDSGNTIYFGEGSWLTVV.

This chain links TRBV28 with TRBJ2-7; D is uncertain. Looked up from germline, CDR1 is MDHEN and CDR2 is SYDVKM. V was cut by 7 bases and J by 5 bases, with 15 bases left in between. This CDR3 region has 13 residues. The CDR3 reads CASTSFGLDEQYF. CDR3 bases: TGTGCCAGCACCTCATTTGGGCTAGACGAGCAGTACTTC.

V and J are TRBV29-1 and TRBJ2-7, with D perhaps matching TRBD2 (5 bases). V lost 6 bases, J lost 0 bases, and 12 bases lay in between. There are 13 residues in the CDR3. Germline loops: CDR1 SQVTM, CDR2 ANQGSEA. CDR3 loop: CSVSAVSSYEQYF. For the CDR3, the DNA is TGCAGCGTCTCAGCGGTAAGCTCCTACGAGCAGTACTTC.

The V call is TRBV28, the J call TRBJ1-1; D remains unclear. V was shortened by 7 bases and J by 6 bases, with 18 bases between the two germline ends. Germline values: CDR1 MDHEN, CDR2 SYDVKM. The CDR3 is 14 amino acids. DNA for the CDR3: TGTGCCAGCATCAGAGGCGCACGGTACGCTGAAGCTTTCTTT. Translation: CASIRGARYAEAFF. Supplemented by reference TRBV28 and TRBJ1-1, the full variable domain reads DVKVTQSSRYLVKRTGEKVFLECVQDMDHENMFWYRQDPGLGLRLIYFSYDVKMKEKGDIPEGYSVSREKKERFSLILESASTNQTSMYLCASIRGARYAEAFFGQGTRLTVV.

This clone was seen a single time. The V and J genes are TRBV27 and TRBJ2-3; no firm D call. There are 16 residues in the CDR3. Trimming took off 6 bases at V and 0 bases at J, with 16 bases between the two ends. Germline CDR1 and CDR2: MNHEY and SMNVEV (reference sequence). CDR3: CASRPRVATSTDTQYF. CDR3 nucleotides: TGTGCCAGCAGACCGCGTGTGGCGACTAGCACAGATACGCAGTATTTT.

A word on this clone: This sample also contains other DNA sequences that code for the same CDR3. The gene calls are TRBV30 and TRBJ1-3; TRBD1 is a possible D gene (5 bases). Germline V CDR1 and CDR2: GTSNPN, SVGIG (reference sequence). The V and J ends lost 3 bases and 4 bases respectively, with 10 bases between them. This CDR3 spans 13 amino acids. The CDR3 sequence is CAWSGGIGNTIYF. CDR3 nucleotide sequence: TGTGCCTGGAGCGGGGGAATCGGAAACACCATATATTTT.

This clone was detected once. This sequence joins TRBV6-5 and TRBJ2-7; 9 bases line up with TRBD1. V lost 2 bases and J lost 2; bases outside the gene matches: 7. CDR1 MNHEY and CDR2 SVGAGI come from the germline V gene. The length of the CDR3 is 16 residues. The CDR3 loop is CASSYKGTGWTYEQYF. CDR3 DNA: TGTGCCAGCAGTTACAAAGGGACAGGGTGGACCTACGAGCAGTACTTC.

CDR3 in amino acids: CASSLRKTDLSYNEQFF. The CDR3 DNA follows: TGTGCCAGCAGCTTACGCAAAACGGACCTCTCCTACAATGAGCAGTTCTTC. This chain joins TRBV13 and TRBJ2-1; D gene ambiguous. Per germline, CDR1 PRHDT and CDR2 FYEKMQ (reference sequence). The CDR3 has 17 residues. Trimming left V 2 bases short and J 0 bases short, with 14 bases between.

V gene TRBV6-1 combines with J gene TRBJ2-3, with TRBD2 matching over 8 bases. The junction had 6 bases not matched to a gene; V was cut back by 6 bases and J by 4 bases. From germline, CDR1 is MNHNS and CDR2 SASEGT. The length of the CDR3 is 14 residues. The CDR3 here is CASRRTSRADTQYF. As DNA, the CDR3 is TGTGCCAGCAGGAGGACTAGCCGGGCAGATACGCAGTATTTT.

This sequence joins TRBV12-2 and TRBJ1-1; the table's D gene call, TRBD1, was not cross checked with the DNA. TRBV12-2 is shown as a pseudogene. The CDR3 has 15 residues. CDR3 loop: CASRQKQGWDTEAFF. CDR3 DNA sequence: TGTGCAAGTCGCCAGAAACAGGGATGGGACACTGAAGCTTTCTTT.

The chain is built from TRBV11-3 and TRBJ2-7, with unresolved D. Trimming pared 4 bases from V and 3 bases from J, leaving 10 bases between. CDR3 length: 13 amino acids. In germline, CDR1 is SGHNT, CDR2 YENEEA. The CDR3 loop is CASSSGPGYEQYF. The CDR3 DNA follows: TGTGCCAGCAGCTCCGGACCGGGCTACGAGCAGTACTTC.

The chain has TRBV14 and TRBJ2-7, with no clear D. This CDR3 contains 16 residues. Germline CDR1 reads SGHDN; CDR2 reads FVKESK. V lost 1 base and J lost 0, with 13 bases in between. This CDR3 is CASSQGSGYSSYEQYF. The CDR3 coding sequence is TGTGCCAGCAGCCAAGGTTCCGGTTACAGCTCCTACGAGCAGTACTTC.

This chain joins TRBV11-2 and TRBJ1-1, with D possibly matching TRBD1 (6 bases). The V end lost 5 bases, the J end lost 0 bases, and 13 bases lay between the germline ends. The germline V gene has CDR1 SGHAT and CDR2 FQNNGV. This CDR3 region has 15 residues. The CDR3 loop reads CASSPGTFLNTEAFF. DNA for the CDR3: TGTGCCAGCAGCCCCGGGACATTTTTGAACACTGAAGCTTTCTTT.